The entry below gives a single T cell receptor beta chain sequence along with its context. No antigen is known for it. This CDR3 comprises 15 residues. With 4 bases clipped from V and 0 bases from J, the junction kept 2 bases outside the gene matches. Germline V gene data show CDR1 as SGHRS and CDR2 as YFSETQ. TCRdb redid the calling of the reads with MiXCR, one entry per CDR3 protein. Of around 310,000 distinct CDR3 sequences listed, roughly 29% are singletons. These data belong to a study of T cell repertoires in cytomegalovirus infection. Whole-study context: CMV epitopes, recently identified HLA-C-restricted and well-studied HLA-B-restricted, were used. Study-wide findings and caveats: Ex vivo responses were dominated by HLA-C-restricted CMV-specific TCR beta clonotypes.

This specimen was cultured PBMCs, taken from culture after CMV antigen stimulation. This sequence was found in a human donor in good health (CMV status not recorded). Some clones in this sample may be carry-over from other donors' samples. The chain recombines TRBV5-1 with TRBJ2-7; TRBD2 matches 12 bases. CDR3 sequence: CASSGLAGSSYEQYF. The CDR3 DNA reads TGCGCCAGCAGCGGACTAGCGGGGAGCTCCTACGAGCAGTACTTC.